The source of this T cell receptor (beta chain) is a study of cytomegalovirus exposure and HLA in healthy donors. Trimming at V came to 6 bases and at J to 1 base, leaving 4 bases not matched to a gene. The CDR3 runs to 15 residues. CDR1 and CDR2 from the germline V gene are SNHLY and FYNNEI. The study's findings and limits: In a later analysis, V- and J-gene trimming of beta chains associated with a DCLRE1C missense variant, replicated independently.

As concerns this clone: As yet, its antigen is unknown. Other DNA sequences in this specimen translate into the identical CDR3.

Primers: 60 Vbeta forward and 13 Jbeta reverse. Original processing notes: Unique TCR beta chains totaled some 78 million in a later count, with around 12 million of them shared. TCRdb's table, derived via immunoSEQ multiplex PCR, lists solely in-frame clones and lacks some. That table is the source of V, J and clone size, and D and trimming were worked out from the DNA. This table has 85,000 to 130,000 clones, more than 75% appearing once. The material sequenced was PBMCs. The chain couples TRBV2 to TRBJ2-7, with 12 bases lining up with TRBD2. The TCR was taken from a woman aged 18-35 years in good health and CMV-seropositive. CDR3 coding DNA: TGTGCCAGCAGCCCACTAGCGGGAGGTTCCTACGAGCAGTACTTC. This codes for CASSPLAGGSYEQYF.